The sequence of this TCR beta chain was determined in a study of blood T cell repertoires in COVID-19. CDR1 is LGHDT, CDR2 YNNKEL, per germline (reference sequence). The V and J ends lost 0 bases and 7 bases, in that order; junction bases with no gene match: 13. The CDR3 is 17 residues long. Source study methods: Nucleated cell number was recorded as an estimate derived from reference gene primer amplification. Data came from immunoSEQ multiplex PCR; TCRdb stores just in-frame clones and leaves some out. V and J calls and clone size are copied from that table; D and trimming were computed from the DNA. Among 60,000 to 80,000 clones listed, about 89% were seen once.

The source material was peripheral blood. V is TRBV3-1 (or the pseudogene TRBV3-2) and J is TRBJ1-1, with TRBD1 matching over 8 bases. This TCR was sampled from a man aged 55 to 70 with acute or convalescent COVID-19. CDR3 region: CASSQDLSTGGWSEAFF. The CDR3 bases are TGTGCCAGCAGCCAAGATCTGAGCACAGGGGGTTGGAGTGAAGCTTTCTTT.